This entry describes one TCR beta chain. The CDR3 is 13 amino acids. Looked up from germline, CDR1 is MNHEY and CDR2 is SVGAGI. V was clipped by 9 bases and J by 5 bases; unmatched bases: 9. This sample stems from a study of technical replicates of blood from a few donors. Profiled with immunoSEQ multiplex PCR; TCRdb holds only in-frame clones, not every one. In the table there are roughly 71,000 clones, nearly 97% of which are singletons. This TCR was recovered from a human donor in good health. The V and J genes are TRBV6-5 and TRBJ1-1; 7 nucleotides line up with TRBD1. Sequenced material: T cells isolated from PBMCs. Written as DNA, the CDR3 is TGTGCCAGTCAGACAGGGATAGTAACTGAAGCTTTCTTT. Encoded protein: CASQTGIVTEAFF.